This is a list of T cell receptor beta chains from one sample in a study of response to subunit inactivated influenza vaccine. TCRdb itself ran the RT-PCR reads through MiXCR, one entry per CDR3 protein. The repertoire includes about 700,000 distinct CDR3 sequences, approximately 13% of them detected once, and roughly 6.4% sits in the top ten. The sequencing here drew on PBMCs from blood, taken 14 to 15 days before vaccination. These receptors were collected from a man between 45 and 60 years old who received an inactivated influenza vaccine. Each CDR3 is given with its conserved first and last residue. D genes are given only for firm matches. Expanded clones are given a class, and other clones once, few, many or no size at all.

V gene	J gene	clone size	CDR3 length	D gene	CDR3 DNA	CDR3 protein
TRBV29-1	TRBJ1-4	many	14	NA	TGCAGCGTAAGAGCCGGGACCGCTAATGAAAAACTGTTTTTT	CSVRAGTANEKLFF
TRBV20-1	TRBJ2-5	NA	15	TRBD2	TGCAGTGCTCCCCCCATAGCGGGGGTTCAAGAGACCCAGTACTTC	CSAPPIAGVQETQYF
TRBV7-8	TRBJ2-2	few	17	NA	TGTGCCAGCAGCTTGGGGGCGGAACAGGGTCCATTGGGGGAGCTGTTTTTT	CASSLGAEQGPLGELFF
TRBV12-3/TRBV12-4	TRBJ2-7	NA	14	TRBD2	TGTGCCAGCAGTTACGGGACTAGCGGCTACGAGCAGTACTTC	CASSYGTSGYEQYF
TRBV5-1	TRBJ2-1	few	13	NA	TGCGCCAGCAGCCCGGAGCCCTACAATGAGCAGTTCTTC	CASSPEPYNEQFF
TRBV5-1	TRBJ2-1	NA	15	TRBD1	TGCGCCAGCAGCTTAAACAGGGGGCGTCTCAATGAGCAGTTCTTC	CASSLNRGRLNEQFF
TRBV7-9	TRBJ2-7	NA	16	NA	TGTGCCAGCAGTTTAGGTCGGTGGGGGGACTCCTACGAGCAGTACTTC	CASSLGRWGDSYEQYF
TRBV3-1	TRBJ2-1	few	15	TRBD2	TGTGCCAGCAGCCCCGGCGGGAGTAACTACAATGAGCAGTTCTTC	CASSPGGSNYNEQFF
TRBV20-1	TRBJ2-1	few	18	TRBD2	TGCAGTGCCGACGCTAGCGGGGGGGTTGTGAGCTCCTACAATGAGCAGTTCTTC	CSADASGGVVSSYNEQFF
TRBV10-2	TRBJ2-2	few	15	TRBD2	TGCGCCAGCAGTGCAACTAGCGGGGGGACCGGGGAGCTGTTTTTT	CASSATSGGTGELFF
TRBV20-1	TRBJ1-5	few	12	NA	TGCAGTGCTTTAGGGGGGGATCAGCCCCAGCATTTT	CSALGGDQPQHF
TRBV24-1	TRBJ2-1	few	14	TRBD2	TGTGCCATCGCGACTAGCGGGAGTCTATATGAGCAGTTCTTC	CAIATSGSLYEQFF
TRBV7-2	TRBJ2-2	NA	15	NA	TGTGCCAGCAGCTTCTATTCGGGGTTGGCCGGGGAGCTGTTTTTT	CASSFYSGLAGELFF
TRBV27	TRBJ2-7	NA	17	NA	TGTGCCAGCAGTTTGCGCCGCCCGGACGGCTACTCCTACGAGCAGTACTTC	CASSLRRPDGYSYEQYF
TRBV23-1	TRBJ1-5	few	20	NA	TGCGCCAGCAGTCAATCGTTAAGGATGAGGGGCCTTTATGGCAATCAGCCCCAGCATTTT	CASSQSLRMRGLYGNQPQHF
TRBV19	TRBJ1-5	NA	14	NA	TGTGCCACCTCCGACCCGGGGGTCGTTCAGCCCCAGCATTTT	CATSDPGVVQPQHF
TRBV7-9	TRBJ1-1	many	13	NA	TGTGCCAGCAGCTTTGGACAGACCACTGAAGCTTTCTTT	CASSFGQTTEAFF
TRBV6-2/TRBV6-3	TRBJ2-5	few	15	NA	TGTGCCAGCAGTTACCGACGGGACCTCGGAGAGACCCAGTACTTC	CASSYRRDLGETQYF
TRBV12-3/TRBV12-4	TRBJ2-7	many	12	TRBD2	TGTGCCAGCAGTCCTGGGACTAGCGGGCGCTTCTTC	CASSPGTSGRFF
TRBV3-1	TRBJ2-1	NA	14	TRBD2	TGTGCCAGCAGCTTTGCTAGCGGGGGGGCTCGGCTGTTCTTC	CASSFASGGARLFF
TRBV14	TRBJ2-6	NA	17	NA	TGTGCCAGCAGCCAAGATATTGGGTTCTCTGGGGCCAACGTCCTGACTTTC	CASSQDIGFSGANVLTF
TRBV12-3/TRBV12-4	TRBJ2-7	NA	16	TRBD2	TGTGCCAGCAGTCAACTTCGAGCGGGAGTATCCTACGAGCAGTACTTC	CASSQLRAGVSYEQYF
TRBV7-3	TRBJ2-2	NA	15	NA	TGTGCCAGCAGCTTATTAGGGACGGACAGCGGGGAGCTGTTTTTT	CASSLLGTDSGELFF
TRBV5-1	TRBJ2-3	NA	16	NA	TGCGCCAGCAGCCAACTCGTTGGGTTATCCTCAAATACGCAGTATTTT	CASSQLVGLSSNTQYF
TRBV13	TRBJ2-7	few	15	TRBD2	TGTGCCAGCAGCCCCCGGATAGCGGGAGTTTCCGAGCAGTACTTC	CASSPRIAGVSEQYF
TRBV29-1	TRBJ1-2	few	13	NA	TGCAGCGTTGCCCGGGGGATGGGCTATGGCTACACCTTC	CSVARGMGYGYTF
TRBV20-1	TRBJ2-7	few	14	TRBD1	TGCAGTGCGACTTCGACAGGGGGCTCCTACGAGCAGTACTTC	CSATSTGGSYEQYF
TRBV15	TRBJ2-7	NA	16	TRBD1	TGTGCCACCAGCAGAGATTGGACAGGGTCTTCCTACGAGCAGTACTTC	CATSRDWTGSSYEQYF
TRBV6-2/TRBV6-3	TRBJ1-1	NA	13	NA	TGTGCCATTTGTACAGGGTGGGGGACTGAAGCTTTCTTT	CAICTGWGTEAFF
TRBV20-1	TRBJ2-1	many	14	NA	TGCAGGGCCACAAAAGGCCATGGCACCAATGAGCAGTTCTTC	CRATKGHGTNEQFF
TRBV5-1	TRBJ2-7	NA	15	TRBD1	TGCGCCAGCAGCTTGGCCGTGCAGGGGGCCCACGAGCAGTACTTC	CASSLAVQGAHEQYF